This entry is about one TCR beta chain. Its antigen is unidentified. The data are from a study of cytomegalovirus exposure and HLA in healthy donors. PCR was performed using 60 Vbeta and 13 Jbeta primers. Profiling relied on immunoSEQ multiplex PCR, and the TCRdb table lists in-frame clones only, not all of them. The table has about 140,000 clones, 70% to 80% seen once. Study-level findings and limits: The study listed some 160 cytomegalovirus-associated TCR beta chains. For most TCR sequences rarity was the rule, although some public TCRs occurred in many donors.

The CDR3 is made up of 20 amino acids. With 3 bases clipped from V and 4 bases from J, the junction kept 18 bases outside the gene matches. Germline CDR1 and CDR2: MDHEN and SYDVKM. The chain is built from TRBV28 and TRBJ2-7; the match to TRBD2 covers 13 bases. This receptor was identified in a man between 18 and 35 years old in good health and CMV-seronegative. Sequencing input: PBMCs. The chain's CDR3 is CASSFSAFELAGGPVYEQYF. Written as DNA, the CDR3 is TGTGCCAGCAGTTTTTCTGCTTTCGAACTAGCGGGAGGGCCCGTTTACGAGCAGTACTTC.